These 14 T cell receptor beta chains share one sample of origin, sequenced in a study of T cell clonotyping in hematopoietic cell transplantation. The table came from immunoSEQ multiplex PCR; TCRdb's copy has only in-frame clones and leaves some out. The sample holds fewer than 15,000 clones, around nine tenths seen once. The sequencing input was peripheral blood mononuclear cells. The receptors shown here come from a man aged 25 to 40 in good health. Some clones in this sample may be carry-over from other donors' samples.

The genes are TRBV6-1 and TRBJ1-3, with no clear D. Trimming pared 5 bases from V and 7 bases from J, leaving 18 bases between. The CDR3 contains 15 residues. The germline gives CDR1 MNHNS, CDR2 SASEGT. In DNA, the CDR3 is TGTGCCAGCAGTCCTCGGACGTACGGTGGGAACACCATATATTTT. Translation gives CASSPRTYGGNTIYF.

The V and J genes are TRBV19 and TRBJ1-1; no reliable D call. V was shortened by 1 base and J by 1 base, with 4 bases between the two germline ends. The length of the CDR3 is 13 residues. Germline-derived CDR1 and CDR2 are LNHDA and SQIVND (reference sequence). DNA of the CDR3: TGTGCCAGTAGTATAGTCGCGAACACTGAAGCTTTCTTT. This gives the protein CASSIVANTEAFF.

The V and J genes are TRBV10-3 and TRBJ2-1; TRBD2 might be the D (7 bases). The germline gives CDR1 ENHRY, CDR2 SYGVKD. Trimming took 2 bases from V and 3 from J, leaving 11 bases between them. This CDR3 region has 15 residues. CDR3 nucleotide sequence: TGTGCCATCAGTGAGGCGGGGGCGAACTACAATGAGCAGTTCTTC. This sequence encodes CAISEAGANYNEQFF.

J is TRBJ1-2 and V is TRBV29-1; TRBD1 agrees at 9 bases. The CDR3 is made up of 12 amino acids. CDR1 SQVTM and CDR2 ANQGSEA come from the germline V gene. V lost 6 bases and J lost 6; bases outside the gene matches: 5. Here the CDR3 DNA reads TGCAGCGTCCTCCGGGACAGGGATGGCTACACCTTC. Encoded protein: CSVLRDRDGYTF.

This clone was observed a single time. Here the CDR3 reads CASSPRGWSYEQYF. DNA for the CDR3: TGTGCCAGCAGCCCGCGGGGCTGGTCCTACGAGCAGTACTTC. The chain has TRBV7-2 and TRBJ2-7; tentative D call: TRBD2 (6 bases). Trimming stripped 5 bases from V and 1 base from J, with 12 bases between. CDR3 length equals 14 residues. Germline values: CDR1 SGHTA, CDR2 FQGNSA.

This clone was found once. The chain couples TRBV7-8 to TRBJ2-2, with D maybe TRBD1 (6 bases). Germline CDR1 reads SGHVS; CDR2 reads FQNEAQ. The CDR3 covers 16 residues. The V gene lost 5 bases and the J gene lost 4 bases, with 17 bases spanning the gap. CDR3 region: CASSLEQGLATGELFF. The CDR3 nucleotides are TGTGCCAGCAGCCTCGAACAGGGTTTGGCCACCGGGGAGCTGTTTTTT.

The V and J genes are TRBV29-1 and TRBJ1-1; D not resolved. This CDR3 is built from 12 residues. Trimming stripped 4 bases from V and 7 bases from J, with 13 bases between. Germline V gene lookup returns CDR1 SQVTM and CDR2 ANQGSEA. As DNA, the CDR3 is TGCAGCGTTGGCTGGGCCGGGATTGAAGCTTTCTTT. It specifies CSVGWAGIEAFF.

The chain is built from TRBV5-1 and TRBJ2-5; TRBD1 might be the D (5 bases). V dropped 10 bases and J dropped 5 bases, with 18 bases sitting between them. Germline V gene data show CDR1 as SGHRS and CDR2 as YFSETQ. This CDR3 has 13 residues. CDR3 amino acids: CASHGQGSETQYF. The CDR3 nucleotides are TGCGCCTCCCATGGGCAGGGTAGCGAGACCCAGTACTTC.

The chain recombines TRBV11-2 with TRBJ2-7; 9 nucleotides line up with TRBD1. Germline V CDR1 and CDR2: SGHAT, FQNNGV. The trim removed 1 base at V and 5 bases at J, leaving 6 bases unmatched. CDR3 size: 15 residues. CDR3 bases: TGTGCCAGCAGCTTAGCTCCGACAGGGGGGCACGAGCAGTACTTC. This sequence encodes CASSLAPTGGHEQYF. Together with reference TRBV11-2 and TRBJ2-7, the CDR3 gives the full variable domain: EAGVAQSPRYKIIEKRQSVAFWCNPISGHATLYWYQQILGQGPKLLIQFQNNGVVDDSQLPKDRFSAERLKGVDSTLKIQPAKLEDSAVYLCASSLAPTGGHEQYFGPGTRLTVT.

Of note for this clone: One end of the junction does not line up with germline, which may come from a read error. The V and J genes are TRBV7-2 and TRBJ1-2; D unresolved. Germline V lookup: CDR1 SGHTA, CDR2 FQGNSA. The CDR3 spans 12 residues. The CDR3 spells CASSLGRVSLNF. The CDR3 DNA is TGTGCCAGCAGCCTAGGGCGGGTCAGTTTAAACTTC.

J is TRBJ2-6 and V is TRBV4-1, with 7 bases identical to TRBD1. Per germline, CDR1 MGHRA and CDR2 YSYEKL. Germline trimming cut 5 bases from V and 2 bases from J; bases unmatched to any gene: 3. The CDR3 extends over 15 amino acids. The CDR3 sequence is CASSTTGAGANVLTF. The CDR3 DNA follows: TGCGCCAGCAGCACAACAGGGGCTGGGGCCAACGTCCTGACTTTC.

This chain links TRBV5-6 with TRBJ2-1, with 11 bases aligning to TRBD1. There are 15 residues in the CDR3. V lost 4 bases and J lost 6; bases outside the gene matches: 6. Germline-derived CDR1 and CDR2 are SGHDT and YYEEEE. The CDR3 DNA sequence: TGTGCCAGCAGCCCGGACAGGGGGCTTCCCAATGAGCAGTTCTTC. Encoded protein: CASSPDRGLPNEQFF.

This clone was detected once. The chain has TRBV4-2 and TRBJ1-1, with unresolved D. Trimming left V 4 bases short and J 10 bases short, with 22 bases between. This CDR3 comprises 15 residues. From germline, CDR1 is LGHNA and CDR2 YNFKEQ. This CDR3 is CASSPTGATGRGAFF. In nucleotides, the CDR3 is TGTGCCAGCAGCCCCACCGGCGCGACCGGACGGGGAGCTTTCTTT.

This clone turned up a few times. V is TRBV7-2 and J is TRBJ1-1; D gene ambiguous. V was cut by 2 bases and J by 3 bases, with 10 bases left in between. Germline CDR1 SGHTA, CDR2 FQGNSA. The CDR3 sequence is 14 residues long. The CDR3 DNA follows: TGTGCCAGCAGCTTAAGACTCGGGGACACTGAAGCTTTCTTT. It specifies CASSLRLGDTEAFF.